This TCR beta chain was recorded in a study of CD8 T cells in ankylosing spondylitis. Study-level points and caveats: What seemed typical of ankylosing spondylitis blood was a TCR beta motif built from several highly homologous variants. Reported data indicate significant enrichment of disease-linked clones within matched ankylosing spondylitis synovial fluid.

The V gene lost 3 bases and the J gene lost 1 base, with 9 bases spanning the gap. The germline V gene encodes CDR1 SGHTA and CDR2 FQGNSA. This CDR3 contains 15 residues. In the case of this clonotype: Antigen unknown.

TCRdb re-derived calls from the 5' RACE reads in MiXCR, one entry per CDR3 protein. The profile shows 650,000 to 800,000 distinct CDR3 sequences, under 20% of them singletons. This TCR came from a male donor with ankylosing spondylitis. The chain recombines TRBV7-2 with TRBJ2-2; possibly TRBD1 for D (5 bases). The source material was blood, either unsorted or a sorted T cell fraction (not recorded which). CDR3 protein: CASSFVGENTGELFF. The CDR3 bases are TGTGCCAGCAGCTTCGTAGGGGAGAACACCGGGGAGCTGTTTTTT.